This T cell receptor (beta chain) was obtained from a study of blood T cell repertoires in COVID-19. Study details: PBMCs, B-cell-depleted T cells, or T cells were the source of the cDNA or gDNA that made up the material.

The CDR3 covers 12 residues. The ends were cut back, 4 bases at V and 0 bases at J, with 2 bases in the middle. CDR1 is SGHAT and CDR2 is FQNNGV in the germline V gene. Profiled with immunoSEQ multiplex PCR; TCRdb holds only in-frame clones, not every one. The data hold around 160,000 clones, with 80% to 90% observed a single time. The genes are TRBV11-2 and TRBJ2-3; no definite D call. The sample consisted of peripheral blood. The origin of this receptor is a woman in her sixties with COVID-19, enrolled during active disease. The CDR3 sequence is CASSSSTDTQYF. The CDR3 DNA is TGTGCCAGCAGCTCAAGCACAGATACGCAGTATTTT.